This T cell receptor beta chain originates from a study of T cells in localized non-small cell lung cancer. Study-level points and caveats: Adjacent uninvolved lung had the highest clonality, suggesting focused antigen responses.

Germline CDR1 and CDR2: SNHLY and FYNNEI. The CDR3 is 13 amino acids. V was trimmed by 5 bases and J by 2 bases, leaving 9 bases between them. Assay used: immunoSEQ multiplex PCR; TCRdb lists only in-frame clones, some missing. Of about 79,000 clones in the sample, 88% were seen once. For this clone: Its matching antigen is unknown.

The chain combines TRBV2 with TRBJ1-2; no clear D gene. Sequencing used peripheral blood, obtained before any cancer treatment. The receptor was isolated from a woman aged 40 to 75 with stage I squamous cell lung carcinoma. The CDR3 DNA sequence: TGTGCCAGCAGTCGGACGCGGAACTATGGCTACACCTTC. This encodes CASSRTRNYGYTF.